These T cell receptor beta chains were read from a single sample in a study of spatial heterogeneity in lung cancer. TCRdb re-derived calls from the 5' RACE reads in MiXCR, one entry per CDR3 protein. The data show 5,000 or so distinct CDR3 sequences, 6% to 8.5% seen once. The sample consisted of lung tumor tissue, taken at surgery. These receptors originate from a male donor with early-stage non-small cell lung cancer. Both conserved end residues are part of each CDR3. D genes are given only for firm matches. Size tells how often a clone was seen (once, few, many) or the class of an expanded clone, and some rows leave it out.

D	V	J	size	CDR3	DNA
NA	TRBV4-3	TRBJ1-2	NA	CASSQGTGASNYGYTF	TGCGCCAGCAGCCAGGGAACAGGAGCCTCTAACTATGGCTACACCTTC
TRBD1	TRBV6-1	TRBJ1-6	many	CASGGTGDSPLHF	TGTGCCAGCGGGGGGACAGGGGATTCACCCCTCCACTTT
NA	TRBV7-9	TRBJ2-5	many	CASSQGWDVETQYF	TGTGCCAGCAGCCAAGGGTGGGACGTAGAGACCCAGTACTTC
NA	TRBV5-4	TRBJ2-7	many	CASSFYSAAYEQYF	TGTGCCAGCAGCTTCTACTCCGCGGCCTACGAGCAGTACTTC
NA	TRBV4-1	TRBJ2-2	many	CASSQEPYANTGELFF	TGCGCCAGCAGCCAAGAACCCTATGCGAACACCGGGGAGCTGTTTTTT
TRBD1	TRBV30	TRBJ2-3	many	CAWSTGQGTDTQYF	TGTGCCTGGAGTACAGGACAGGGTACAGATACGCAGTATTTT
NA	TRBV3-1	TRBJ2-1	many	CASSPPLYNEQFF	TGTGCCAGCAGCCCACCCCTCTACAATGAGCAGTTCTTC
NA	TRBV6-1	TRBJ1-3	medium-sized	CASTKALRSGNTIYF	TGTGCCAGCACTAAGGCTTTGCGCTCTGGAAACACCATATATTTT
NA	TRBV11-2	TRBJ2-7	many	CASSLEVGEPYEQYF	TGTGCCAGCAGCTTAGAAGTAGGGGAACCCTACGAGCAGTACTTC
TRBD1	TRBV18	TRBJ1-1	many	CASSLTDRGYTEAFF	TGTGCCAGCTCACTAACGGACAGGGGGTACACTGAAGCTTTCTTT
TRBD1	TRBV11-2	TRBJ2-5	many	CASSTGVETQYF	TGTGCCAGCAGTACAGGGGTGGAGACCCAGTACTTC
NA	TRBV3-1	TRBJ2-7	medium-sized	CASSQAGYEQYF	TGTGCCAGCAGCCAAGCGGGCTACGAGCAGTACTTC
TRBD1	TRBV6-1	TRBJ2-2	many	CASSNRGTGTGELFF	TGTGCCAGCAGTAACAGGGGGACGGGTACCGGGGAGCTGTTTTTT
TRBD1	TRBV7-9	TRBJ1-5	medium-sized	CASSSDRDSSNQPQHF	TGTGCCAGCAGCTCGGACAGGGATTCAAGCAATCAGCCCCAGCATTTT
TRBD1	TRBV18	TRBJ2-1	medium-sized	CASSPRTGGLGYNEQFF	TGTGCCAGCTCACCCAGGACAGGGGGCCTGGGTTACAATGAGCAGTTCTTC
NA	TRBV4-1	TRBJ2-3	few	CASSPLGGPRSGDTQYF	TGCGCCAGCAGCCCTTTAGGGGGGCCCCGGAGTGGAGATACGCAGTATTTT
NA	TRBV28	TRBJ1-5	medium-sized	CASSFSGQDQPQHF	TGTGCCAGCAGTTTTTCGGGTCAGGATCAGCCCCAGCATTTT
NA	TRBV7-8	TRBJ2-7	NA	CASSSNRASGVQYF	TGTGCCAGCAGTTCTAACAGGGCTTCGGGGGTGCAGTACTTC
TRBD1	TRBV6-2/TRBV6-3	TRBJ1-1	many	CASSYSRDRGPTEAFF	TGTGCCAGCAGTTACTCCAGGGACAGGGGGCCCACTGAAGCTTTCTTT
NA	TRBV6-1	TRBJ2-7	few	CASSRGHINYEQYF	TGTGCCAGCAGTCGGGGTCACATCAACTACGAGCAGTACTTC